This note documents a single T cell receptor (beta chain) sequence. What it binds is unknown. The sample originates from a study of Ad26.COV2.S vaccination and SARS-CoV-2 variants. Noted treatment: some 20 received Ad26.COV2.S at low or high dose, single or two shots; a few received placebo; per-sample allocation not given. Sampling occurred on day 63 after the first vaccine or placebo injection. The ends were cut back, 4 bases at V and 2 bases at J, with 11 bases in the middle. Germline CDR1 reads SNHLY; CDR2 reads FYNNEI. This CDR3 region has 14 residues. This table comes from immunoSEQ multiplex PCR, and its TCRdb copy is limited to in-frame clones, with some not included. The sample includes about 420,000 clones, over 75% of them seen just once. Study results and caveats: The study found similar non-spike TCR breadth in vaccine and placebo recipients. Measurements of TCR breadth and depth may have given underestimates of the total T cell responses.

V is TRBV2 and J is TRBJ1-2, with D unresolved. This TCR derives from a person aged 18-65 years who received the Ad26.COV2.S COVID-19 vaccine or a placebo. Sequencing used peripheral blood, obtained in a trial of Ad26.COV2.S vaccine versus placebo. CDR3 sequence reads: CASSVPQRNYGYTF. CDR3 nucleotide sequence: TGTGCCAGCAGTGTCCCGCAAAGAAACTATGGCTACACCTTC.